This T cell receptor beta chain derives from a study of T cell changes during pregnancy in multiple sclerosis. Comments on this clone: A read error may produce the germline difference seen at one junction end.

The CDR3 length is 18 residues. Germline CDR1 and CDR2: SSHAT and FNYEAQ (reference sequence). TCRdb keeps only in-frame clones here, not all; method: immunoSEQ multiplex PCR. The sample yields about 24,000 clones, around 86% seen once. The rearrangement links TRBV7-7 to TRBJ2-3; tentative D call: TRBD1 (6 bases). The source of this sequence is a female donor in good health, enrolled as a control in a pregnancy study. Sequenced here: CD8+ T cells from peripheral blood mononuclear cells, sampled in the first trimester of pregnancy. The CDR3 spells CASSLSRLTGKGTDTQYF. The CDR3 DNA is TGTGCTAGCAGCCTTTCCCGATTAACAGGGAAAGGAACAGATACGCAGTATTTT.